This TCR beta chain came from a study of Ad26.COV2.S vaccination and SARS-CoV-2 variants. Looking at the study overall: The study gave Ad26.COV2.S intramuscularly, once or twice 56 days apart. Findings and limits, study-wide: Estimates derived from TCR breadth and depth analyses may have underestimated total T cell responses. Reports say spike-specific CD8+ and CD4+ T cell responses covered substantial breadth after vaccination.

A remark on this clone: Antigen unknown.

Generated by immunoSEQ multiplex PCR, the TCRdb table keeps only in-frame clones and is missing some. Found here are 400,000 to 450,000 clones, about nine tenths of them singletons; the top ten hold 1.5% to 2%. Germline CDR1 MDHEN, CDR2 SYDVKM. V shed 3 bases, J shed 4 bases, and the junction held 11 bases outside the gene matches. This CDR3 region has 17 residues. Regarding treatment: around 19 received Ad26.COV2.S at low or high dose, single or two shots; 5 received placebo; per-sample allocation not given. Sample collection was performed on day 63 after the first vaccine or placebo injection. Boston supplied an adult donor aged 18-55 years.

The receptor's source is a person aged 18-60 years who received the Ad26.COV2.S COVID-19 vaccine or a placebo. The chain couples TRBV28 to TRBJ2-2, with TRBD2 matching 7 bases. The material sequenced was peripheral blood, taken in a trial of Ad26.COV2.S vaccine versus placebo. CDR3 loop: CASSLIYGGYITGELFF. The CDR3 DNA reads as TGTGCCAGCAGTTTGATTTACGGGGGGTACATCACCGGGGAGCTGTTTTTT.